The next 6 T cell receptor beta chains were all read from a single sample in a study of coeliac disease. The repertoire was sequenced with immunoSEQ multiplex PCR; TCRdb's copy has only in-frame clones and lacks some. The sample has 960 or so clones; around 50% are singletons. Sequencing used lamina propria lymphocytes from the gut. The receptor set was obtained from a woman between 45 and 65 years old with celiac disease on a gluten-free diet.

The CDR3 bases are TGTGCTAGTGGTTTGGTACTCGGACAATTGATTTTCAATGAGCAGTTCTTC. Its protein product is CASGLVLGQLIFNEQFF. The chain uses TRBV12-5 and TRBJ2-1; D possibly corresponds to TRBD1 (5 bases). The CDR3 covers 17 residues. V shed 0 bases and J shed 6 bases, with 18 bases lying between them. Per germline, CDR1 LGHNT and CDR2 FRNRAP.

The chain joins TRBV30 to TRBJ2-1; D is perhaps TRBD2 (6 bases). Per the germline V gene, CDR1 is GTSNPN and CDR2 is SVGIG (reference sequence). V shed 0 bases and J shed 8 bases, with 8 bases lying between them. CDR3 size: 12 residues. Here the CDR3 reads CAWSVGSDEQFF. The CDR3 nucleotides read TGTGCCTGGAGTGTCGGGAGCGATGAGCAGTTCTTC.

This clone was observed a few times. V gene TRBV6-6 combines with J gene TRBJ1-1; D gene uncertain. Deletions cut 2 bases from V and 4 bases from J, with 11 bases between. The germline gives CDR1 MNHNY, CDR2 SVGAGI (reference sequence). The CDR3 spans 14 residues. The CDR3 here is CASSYQIGGTEAFF. The CDR3 DNA reads TGTGCCAGCAGTTACCAGATAGGAGGCACTGAAGCTTTCTTT.

This clone is large (0.1 to 1%). CDR3 nucleotides: TGTGCCAGCAGTTCGACAGTTAGCAATCAGCCCCAGCATTTT. Amino acids: CASSSTVSNQPQHF. The chain joins TRBV6-6 to TRBJ1-5; weak D call: TRBD1 (5 bases). CDR1 is MNHNY and CDR2 is SVGAGI in the germline V gene (reference sequence). The CDR3 spans 14 residues. Deletions cut 4 bases from V and 0 bases from J, with 7 bases between.

This clone was seen only a few times. V gene TRBV1 combines with J gene TRBJ1-2; the DNA was not compared with TRBD1, the D call given in the table. TRBV1 is deemed a pseudogene. CDR3 size: 16 residues. CDR3 sequence reads: CTSSQDHDRTNYGYTF. The CDR3 DNA reads TGCACCAGCAGCCAAGATCATGACAGGACTAACTATGGCTACACCTTC.

This clone showed up just a few times. CDR3 protein: CASSLVPLRVGGTEAFF. CDR3 DNA: TGTGCCAGCAGCTTAGTGCCGCTGAGGGTTGGTGGCACTGAAGCTTTCTTT. This rearrangement joins TRBV7-6 to TRBJ1-1; D call uncertain. This CDR3 contains 17 residues. CDR1 and CDR2 (germline): SGHVS, FNYEAQ. The V end lost 1 base, the J end lost 4 bases, and 19 bases lay between the germline ends.